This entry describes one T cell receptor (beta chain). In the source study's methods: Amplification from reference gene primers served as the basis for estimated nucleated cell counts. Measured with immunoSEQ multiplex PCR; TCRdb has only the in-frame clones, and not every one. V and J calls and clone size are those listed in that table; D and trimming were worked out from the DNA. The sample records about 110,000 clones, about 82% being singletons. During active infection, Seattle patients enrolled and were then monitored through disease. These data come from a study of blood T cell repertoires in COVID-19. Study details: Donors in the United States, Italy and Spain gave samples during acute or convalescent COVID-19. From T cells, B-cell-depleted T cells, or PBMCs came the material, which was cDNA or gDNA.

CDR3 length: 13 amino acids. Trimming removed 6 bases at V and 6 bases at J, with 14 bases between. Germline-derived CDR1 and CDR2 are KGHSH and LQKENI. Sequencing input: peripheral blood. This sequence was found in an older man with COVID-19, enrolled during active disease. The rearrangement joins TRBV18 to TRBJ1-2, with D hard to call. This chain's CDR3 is CASSQSVQDGYTF. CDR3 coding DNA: TGTGCCAGCTCGCAATCGGTCCAGGATGGCTACACCTTC.